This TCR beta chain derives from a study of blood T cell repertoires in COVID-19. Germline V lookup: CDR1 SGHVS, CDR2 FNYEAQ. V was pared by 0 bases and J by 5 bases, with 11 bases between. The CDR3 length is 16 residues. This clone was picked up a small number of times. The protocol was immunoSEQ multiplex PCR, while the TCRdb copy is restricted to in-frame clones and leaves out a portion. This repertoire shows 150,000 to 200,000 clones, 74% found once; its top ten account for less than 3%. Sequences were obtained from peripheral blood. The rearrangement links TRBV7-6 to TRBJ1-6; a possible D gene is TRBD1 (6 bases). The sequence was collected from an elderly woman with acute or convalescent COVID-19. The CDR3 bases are TGTGCCAGCAGCTTAGCCGGGCCAGGGGATAATTCACCCCTCCACTTT. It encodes CASSLAGPGDNSPLHF.